Below are 17 T cell receptor beta chains sequenced from a single sample in a study of blood T cell repertoires in COVID-19. Clones were read by immunoSEQ multiplex PCR, and TCRdb kept only the in-frame ones, dropping some. Seen here are more than 40,000 clones, roughly 87% observed once, and the top ten hold approximately 3%. Sample: peripheral blood. These receptors all stem from a man aged 45-65 years with active COVID-19.

The chain is built from TRBV6-5 and TRBJ2-2, with D unresolved. The germline V gene encodes CDR1 MNHEY and CDR2 SVGAGI. Trimming left V 4 bases short and J 1 base short, with 4 bases between. This CDR3 region has 13 residues. CDR3 nucleotides: TGTGCCAGCAGTTCCGTGAACACCGGGGAGCTGTTTTTT. Encoded protein: CASSSVNTGELFF.

The V gene is TRBV27, the J gene TRBJ1-2; a possible D gene is TRBD1 (6 bases). Germline loops: CDR1 MNHEY, CDR2 SMNVEV (reference sequence). V was shortened by 6 bases and J by 6 bases, with 14 bases between the two germline ends. The CDR3 runs to 13 residues. In DNA, the CDR3 is TGTGCCAGCAGCAACAGGGCCGGGAATGGCTACACCTTC. Translation: CASSNRAGNGYTF.

The chain is built from TRBV9 and TRBJ1-2; maybe TRBD1 (6 bases). From germline, CDR1 is SGDLS and CDR2 YYNGEE. The CDR3 is 13 amino acids. The CDR3 spells CASGRDNVGGYTF. Written as DNA, the CDR3 is TGTGCTAGCGGGAGGGACAATGTCGGGGGCTACACCTTC. The variable domain in full, completed from reference TRBV9 and TRBJ1-2, reads DSGVTQTPKHLITATGQRVTLRCSPRSGDLSVYWYQQSLDQGLQFLIQYYNGEERAKGNILERFSAQQFPDLHSELNLSSLELGDSALYFCASGRDNVGGYTFGSGTRLTVV.

V gene TRBV3-1 (or the pseudogene TRBV3-2) combines with J gene TRBJ2-7, with a weak D call TRBD2 (7 bases). The V end lost 8 bases, the J end lost 1 base, and 12 bases lay between the germline ends. The germline V gene encodes CDR1 LGHDT and CDR2 YNNKEL (reference sequence). This CDR3 is built from 13 residues. CDR3 in amino acids: CASRGGGSYEQYF. Written as DNA, the CDR3 is TGTGCCAGCCGGGGAGGGGGGTCCTACGAGCAGTACTTC.

The chain links TRBV4-2 to TRBJ2-7; perhaps TRBD2 as D (6 bases). The V end was cut by 0 bases, the J end by 3 bases, with 12 bases between. The CDR3 runs 15 residues. Germline CDR1 reads LGHNA; CDR2 reads YNFKEQ. This CDR3 is CASSQEVTRFYEQYF. Here the CDR3 DNA reads TGTGCCAGCAGCCAAGAGGTGACTAGATTCTACGAGCAGTACTTC.

V is TRBV10-1 and J is TRBJ2-5, with D unresolved. V was trimmed by 6 bases and J by 5 bases, leaving 4 bases between them. Germline assignment: CDR1 WNHNN and CDR2 SYGVQD (reference sequence). This CDR3 contains 10 residues. The CDR3 reads CASRQETQYF. The CDR3 DNA reads as TGCGCCAGCAGACAGGAGACCCAGTACTTC.

As regards this clone: The sample has other DNA sequences that encode this CDR3 too. V gene TRBV14 combines with J gene TRBJ2-1; D uncertain. Germline CDR1 SGHDN, CDR2 FVKESK. V was trimmed by 4 bases and J by 5 bases, leaving 3 bases between them. This CDR3 spans 11 amino acids. For the CDR3, the DNA is TGTGCCAGCAGCCTAAACAATGAGCAGTTCTTC. Protein: CASSLNNEQFF. The variable domain in full, with the rest retrieved from reference TRBV14 and TRBJ2-1, is EAGVTQFPSHSVIEKGQTVTLRCDPISGHDNLYWYRRVMGKEIKFLLHFVKESKQDESGMPNNRFLAERTGGTYSTLKVQPAELEDSGVYFCASSLNNEQFFGPGTRLTVL.

The CDR3 protein is CASSITGDRASYEQYF. The CDR3 coding sequence is TGTGCCAGCAGCATTACAGGGGACCGAGCCTCCTACGAGCAGTACTTC. V and J are TRBV3-1 (or the pseudogene TRBV3-2) and TRBJ2-7; 7 nucleotides line up with TRBD1. CDR3 length: 16 residues. Germline CDR1 and CDR2: LGHDT and YNNKEL (reference sequence). Germline trimming cut 5 bases from V and 0 bases from J; bases unmatched to any gene: 10.

The chain is built from TRBV7-6 and TRBJ2-2; possible D gene TRBD1, 6 bases. Per germline, CDR1 SGHVS and CDR2 FNYEAQ. V dropped 5 bases and J dropped 2 bases, with 12 bases sitting between them. This CDR3 contains 15 residues. The chain's CDR3 is CASSPGTLNTGELFF. CDR3 nucleotides: TGTGCCAGCAGCCCCGGGACACTAAACACCGGGGAGCTGTTTTTT.

The gene calls are TRBV2 and TRBJ2-7; a weak D match, TRBD1 (6 bases). Germline V gene sequence: CDR1 SNHLY, CDR2 FYNNEI. The V gene lost 1 base and the J gene lost 5 bases, with 12 bases spanning the gap. This CDR3 has 14 amino acids. Written as DNA, the CDR3 is TGTGCCAGCAGTGAAGGCGTCAGGGGTCACGAGCAGTACTTC. Its protein is CASSEGVRGHEQYF.

The V and J genes are TRBV27 and TRBJ1-1; possible D gene TRBD1, 5 bases. The CDR3 is made up of 13 amino acids. CDR1 and CDR2 from the germline V gene are MNHEY and SMNVEV (reference sequence). V was cut by 6 bases and J by 1 base, with 9 bases left in between. The CDR3 sequence is CASRLTENTEAFF. In DNA, the CDR3 is TGTGCCAGCAGACTGACAGAGAACACTGAAGCTTTCTTT.

The chain joins TRBV5-1 to TRBJ1-6, with TRBD1 matching 10 bases. With V trimmed by 5 bases and J by 7 bases, 3 bases remained unmatched. Germline lookup yields CDR1 SGHRS and CDR2 YFSETQ. The CDR3 spans 14 residues. The CDR3 nucleotides read TGCGCCAGCAGGGAGGGACAGGGGAATTCACCCCTCCACTTT. It translates to CASREGQGNSPLHF. The whole variable domain, remainder taken from reference TRBV5-1 and TRBJ1-6, is KAGVTQTPRYLIKTRGQQVTLSCSPISGHRSVSWYQQTPGQGLQFLFEYFSETQRNKGNFPGRFSGRQFSNSRSEMNVSTLELGDSALYLCASREGQGNSPLHFGNGTRLTVT.

This clone occurred a few times. V gene TRBV15 combines with J gene TRBJ2-1; 9 bases line up with TRBD2. Germline loops: CDR1 LNHNV, CDR2 YYDKDF (reference sequence). V lost 2 bases to trimming and J lost 1 base; unmatched junction nucleotides: 3. The CDR3 runs 16 residues. The CDR3 is CATSRLAGKSYNEQFF. The CDR3 DNA is TGTGCCACCAGCAGACTAGCGGGAAAGTCCTACAATGAGCAGTTCTTC.

The chain has TRBV2 and TRBJ2-1, with no clear D. The CDR3 spans 15 residues. The germline V and J ends were trimmed by 6 bases and 2 bases, with 14 bases remaining between them. The germline V gene has CDR1 SNHLY and CDR2 FYNNEI. This chain's CDR3 is CASRLLMETYNEQFF. In DNA form, the CDR3 reads TGTGCCAGCAGACTTCTCATGGAGACCTACAATGAGCAGTTCTTC. The whole variable domain, remainder taken from reference TRBV2 and TRBJ2-1, is EPEVTQTPSHQVTQMGQEVILRCVPISNHLYFYWYRQILGQKVEFLVSFYNNEISEKSEIFDDQFSVERPDGSNFTLKIRSTKLEDSAMYFCASRLLMETYNEQFFGPGTRLTVL.

V usage is TRBV27 and J usage is TRBJ1-3, with TRBD1 matching 9 bases. V lost 6 bases and J lost 2; bases outside the gene matches: 5. The CDR3 consists of 15 residues. Germline loops: CDR1 MNHEY, CDR2 SMNVEV (reference sequence). The CDR3, as DNA: TGTGCCAGCAGCAAGGGACAGGGCGCTGGAAACACCATATATTTT. This codes for CASSKGQGAGNTIYF.

The chain links TRBV9 to TRBJ2-7, with D maybe TRBD2 (5 bases). V lost 2 bases, J lost 2 bases, and 11 bases lay in between. The CDR3 loop spans 14 amino acids. Germline V lookup: CDR1 SGDLS, CDR2 YYNGEE. The CDR3 here is CASSVDGMAYEQYF. CDR3 sequence (DNA): TGTGCCAGCAGCGTCGACGGGATGGCCTACGAGCAGTACTTC.

This clone was detected only once. DNA of the CDR3: TGTGCCAGCAGGGAAGGGGGCACCGGGGAGCTGTTTTTT. It yields the protein CASREGGTGELFF. V and J are TRBV9 and TRBJ2-2, with D perhaps TRBD1 (6 bases). This CDR3 is 13 amino acids long. V dropped 5 bases and J dropped 4 bases, with 9 bases sitting between them. The germline V gene has CDR1 SGDLS and CDR2 YYNGEE.